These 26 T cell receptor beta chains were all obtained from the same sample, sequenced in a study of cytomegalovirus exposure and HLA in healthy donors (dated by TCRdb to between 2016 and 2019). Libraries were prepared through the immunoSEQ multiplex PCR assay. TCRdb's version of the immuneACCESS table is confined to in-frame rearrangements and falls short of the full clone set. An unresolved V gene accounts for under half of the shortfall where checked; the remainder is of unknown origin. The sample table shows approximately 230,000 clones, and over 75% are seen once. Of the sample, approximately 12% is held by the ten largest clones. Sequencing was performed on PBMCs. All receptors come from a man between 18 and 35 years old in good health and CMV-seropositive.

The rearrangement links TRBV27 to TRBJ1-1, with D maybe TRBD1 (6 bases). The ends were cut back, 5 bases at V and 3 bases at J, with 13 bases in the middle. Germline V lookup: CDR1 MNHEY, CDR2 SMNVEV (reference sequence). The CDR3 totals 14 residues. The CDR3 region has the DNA TGTGCCAGCAGTATACGCCGACAGGACACTGAAGCTTTCTTT. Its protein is CASSIRRQDTEAFF.

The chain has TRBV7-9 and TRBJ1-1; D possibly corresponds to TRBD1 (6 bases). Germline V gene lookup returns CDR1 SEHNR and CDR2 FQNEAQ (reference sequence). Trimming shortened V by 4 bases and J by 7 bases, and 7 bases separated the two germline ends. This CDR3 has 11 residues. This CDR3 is CASSSGVEAFF. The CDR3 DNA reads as TGTGCCAGCAGCTCAGGGGTTGAAGCTTTCTTT.

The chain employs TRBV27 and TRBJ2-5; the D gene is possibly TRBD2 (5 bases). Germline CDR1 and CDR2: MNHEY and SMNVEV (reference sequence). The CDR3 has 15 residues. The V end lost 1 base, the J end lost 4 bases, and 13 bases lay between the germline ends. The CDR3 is CASSLLSSLPETQYF. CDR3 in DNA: TGTGCCAGCAGTTTATTGTCTAGCCTCCCAGAGACCCAGTACTTC.

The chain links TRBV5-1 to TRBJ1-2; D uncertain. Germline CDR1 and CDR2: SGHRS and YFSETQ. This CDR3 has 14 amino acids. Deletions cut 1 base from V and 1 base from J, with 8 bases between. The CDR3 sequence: CASSLTQRNYGYTF. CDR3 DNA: TGCGCCAGCAGCTTGACGCAGCGTAACTATGGCTACACCTTC.

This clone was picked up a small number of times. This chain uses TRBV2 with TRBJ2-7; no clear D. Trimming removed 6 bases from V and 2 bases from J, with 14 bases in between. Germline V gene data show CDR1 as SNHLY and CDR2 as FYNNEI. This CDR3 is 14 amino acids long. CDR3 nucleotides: TGTGCCAGCAGCCCCGGAACCTCCCCCTACGAGCAGTACTTC. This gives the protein CASSPGTSPYEQYF.

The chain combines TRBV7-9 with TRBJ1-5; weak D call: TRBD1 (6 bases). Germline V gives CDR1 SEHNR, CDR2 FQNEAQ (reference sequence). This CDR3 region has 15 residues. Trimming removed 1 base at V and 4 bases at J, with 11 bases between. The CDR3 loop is CASSLGTASNQPQHF. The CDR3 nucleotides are TGTGCCAGCAGCTTAGGGACAGCTTCAAATCAGCCCCAGCATTTT.

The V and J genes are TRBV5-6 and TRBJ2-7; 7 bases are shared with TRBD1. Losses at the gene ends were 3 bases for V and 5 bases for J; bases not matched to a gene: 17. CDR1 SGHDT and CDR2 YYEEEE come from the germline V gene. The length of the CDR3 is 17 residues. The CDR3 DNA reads TGTGCCAGCAGCTCGGCAATATCAGCAGGGGGATGGAACGAGCAGTACTTC. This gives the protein CASSSAISAGGWNEQYF.

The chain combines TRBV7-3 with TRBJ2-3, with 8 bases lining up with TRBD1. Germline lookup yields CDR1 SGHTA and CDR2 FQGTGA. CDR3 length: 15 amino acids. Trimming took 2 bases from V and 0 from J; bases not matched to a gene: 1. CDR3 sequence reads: CASSLGTGSTDTQYF. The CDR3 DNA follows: TGTGCCAGCAGCTTAGGGACAGGTAGCACAGATACGCAGTATTTT.

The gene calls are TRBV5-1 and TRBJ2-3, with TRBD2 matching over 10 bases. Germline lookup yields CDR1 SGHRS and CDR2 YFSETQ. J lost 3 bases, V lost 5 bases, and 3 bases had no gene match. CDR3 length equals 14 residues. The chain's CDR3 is CASSRTSGTDTQYF. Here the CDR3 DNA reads TGCGCCAGCAGTCGGACTAGCGGAACAGATACGCAGTATTTT.

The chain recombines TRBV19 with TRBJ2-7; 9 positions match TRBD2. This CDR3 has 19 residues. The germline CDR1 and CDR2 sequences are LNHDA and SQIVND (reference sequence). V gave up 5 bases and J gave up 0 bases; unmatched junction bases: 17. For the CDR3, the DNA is TGTGCCAGTAGTGCGACTAGCGGACTGTCGGATGTGGTCTCCTACGAGCAGTACTTC. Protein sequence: CASSATSGLSDVVSYEQYF.

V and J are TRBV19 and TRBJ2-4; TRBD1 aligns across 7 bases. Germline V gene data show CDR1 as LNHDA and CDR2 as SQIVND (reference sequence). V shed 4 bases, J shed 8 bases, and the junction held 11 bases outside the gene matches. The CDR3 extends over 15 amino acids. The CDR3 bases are TGTGCCAGTAGTACGTCGGACAGGAGAGGAGACATTCAGTACTTC. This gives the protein CASSTSDRRGDIQYF.

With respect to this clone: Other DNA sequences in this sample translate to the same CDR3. CDR3 residues: CASSPSSYNEQFF. The CDR3 region has the DNA TGTGCCAGCTCACCGAGCTCCTACAATGAGCAGTTCTTC. The V call is TRBV18, the J call TRBJ2-1; D is undetermined. Trimming stripped 3 bases from V and 0 bases from J, with 3 bases between. This CDR3 has 13 residues. The V gene's germline CDR1 is KGHSH and CDR2 LQKENI. Complete variable domain (other parts from reference TRBV18 and TRBJ2-1): NAGVMQNPRHLVRRRGQEARLRCSPMKGHSHVYWYRQLPEEGLKFMVYLQKENIIDESGMPKERFSAEFPKEGPSILRIQQVVRGDSAAYFCASSPSSYNEQFFGPGTRLTVL.

CDR3 amino acids: CASSRRGLAVPYNEQFF. The CDR3 DNA reads as TGTGCCAGCAGCCGGCGAGGGCTAGCGGTACCCTACAATGAGCAGTTCTTC. The genes are TRBV27 and TRBJ2-1; 7 nucleotides align to TRBD2. The V gene end was trimmed by 6 bases and the J gene end by 2 bases; junction bases not matched to a gene: 13. The CDR3 is 17 residues long. Germline values: CDR1 MNHEY, CDR2 SMNVEV (reference sequence).

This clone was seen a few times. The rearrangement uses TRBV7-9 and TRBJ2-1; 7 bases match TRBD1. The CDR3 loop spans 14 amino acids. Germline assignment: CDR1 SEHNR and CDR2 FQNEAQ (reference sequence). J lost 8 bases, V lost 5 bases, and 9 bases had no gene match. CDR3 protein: CASSPPGQVDEQFF. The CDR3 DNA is TGTGCCAGCAGCCCGCCCGGACAGGTCGATGAGCAGTTCTTC.

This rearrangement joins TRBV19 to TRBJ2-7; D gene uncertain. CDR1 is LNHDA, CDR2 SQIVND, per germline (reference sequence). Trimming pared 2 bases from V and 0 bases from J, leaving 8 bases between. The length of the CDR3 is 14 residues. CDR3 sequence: CASSIHVTSYEQYF. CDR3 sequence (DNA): TGTGCCAGTAGTATACATGTTACCTCCTACGAGCAGTACTTC. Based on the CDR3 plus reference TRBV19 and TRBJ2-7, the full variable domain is DGGITQSPKYLFRKEGQNVTLSCEQNLNHDAMYWYRQDPGQGLRLIYYSQIVNDFQKGDIAEGYSVSREKKESFPLTVTSAQKNPTAFYLCASSIHVTSYEQYFGPGTRLTVT.

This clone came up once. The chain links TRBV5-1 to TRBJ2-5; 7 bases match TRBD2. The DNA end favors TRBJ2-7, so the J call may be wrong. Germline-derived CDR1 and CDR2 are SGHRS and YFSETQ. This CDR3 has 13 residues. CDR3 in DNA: TGCGCCAGCAGCTTGCTAGCGGATTACGAGCAGTACTTC. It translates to CASSLLADYEQYF.

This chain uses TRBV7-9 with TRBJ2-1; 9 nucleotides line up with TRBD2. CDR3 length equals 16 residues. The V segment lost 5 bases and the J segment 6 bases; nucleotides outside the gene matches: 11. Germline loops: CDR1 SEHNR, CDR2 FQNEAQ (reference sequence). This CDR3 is CASSPKTSGGGNEQFF. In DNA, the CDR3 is TGTGCCAGCAGCCCCAAGACTAGCGGCGGGGGCAATGAGCAGTTCTTC.

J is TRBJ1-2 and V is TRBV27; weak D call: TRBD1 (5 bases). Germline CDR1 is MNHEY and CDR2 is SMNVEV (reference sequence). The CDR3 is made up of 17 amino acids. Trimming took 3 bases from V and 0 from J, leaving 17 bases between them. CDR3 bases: TGTGCCAGCAGTTTTCGGTCGGGGCACCTCGCTAACTATGGCTACACCTTC. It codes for CASSFRSGHLANYGYTF.

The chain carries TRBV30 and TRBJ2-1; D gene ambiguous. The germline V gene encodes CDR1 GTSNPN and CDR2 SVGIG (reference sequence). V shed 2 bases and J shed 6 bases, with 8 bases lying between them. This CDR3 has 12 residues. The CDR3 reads CAWSRAPNEQFF. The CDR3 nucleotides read TGTGCCTGGAGTCGGGCCCCCAATGAGCAGTTCTTC.

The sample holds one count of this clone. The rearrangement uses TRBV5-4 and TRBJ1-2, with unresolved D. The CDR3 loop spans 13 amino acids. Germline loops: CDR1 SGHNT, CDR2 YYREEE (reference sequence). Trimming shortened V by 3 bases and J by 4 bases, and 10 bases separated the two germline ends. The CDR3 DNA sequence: TGTGCCAGCAGCTCCCGGGGATTCTATGGCTACACCTTC. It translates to CASSSRGFYGYTF.

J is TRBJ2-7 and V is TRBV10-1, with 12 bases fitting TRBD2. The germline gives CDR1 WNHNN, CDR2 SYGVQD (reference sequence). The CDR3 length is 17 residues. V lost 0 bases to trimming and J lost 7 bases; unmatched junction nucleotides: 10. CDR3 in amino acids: CASSESQLAGGFREQYF. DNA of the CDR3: TGCGCCAGCAGTGAGTCTCAACTAGCGGGAGGATTTCGGGAGCAGTACTTC.

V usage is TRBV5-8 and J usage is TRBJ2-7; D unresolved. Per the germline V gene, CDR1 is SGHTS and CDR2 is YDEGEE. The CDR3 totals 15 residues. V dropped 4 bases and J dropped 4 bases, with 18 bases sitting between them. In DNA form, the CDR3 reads TGTGCCAGCAGCCCGAAGTTCAGTAAGAGGTACGAGCAGTACTTC. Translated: CASSPKFSKRYEQYF.

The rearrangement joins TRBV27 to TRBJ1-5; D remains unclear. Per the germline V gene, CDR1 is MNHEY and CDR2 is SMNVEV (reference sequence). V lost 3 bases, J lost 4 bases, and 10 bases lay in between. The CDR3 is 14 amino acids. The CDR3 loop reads CASSFRATNQPQHF. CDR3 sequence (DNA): TGTGCCAGCAGTTTCCGGGCTACGAATCAGCCCCAGCATTTT.

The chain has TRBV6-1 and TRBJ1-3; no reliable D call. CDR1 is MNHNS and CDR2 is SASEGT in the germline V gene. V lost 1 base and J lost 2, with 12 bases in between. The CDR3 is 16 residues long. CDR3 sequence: CASSEERSFAGNTIYF. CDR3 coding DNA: TGTGCCAGCAGTGAAGAGAGGTCCTTCGCTGGAAACACCATATATTTT.

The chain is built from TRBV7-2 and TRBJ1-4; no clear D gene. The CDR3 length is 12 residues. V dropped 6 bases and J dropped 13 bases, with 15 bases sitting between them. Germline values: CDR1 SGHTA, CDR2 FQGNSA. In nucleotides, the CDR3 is TGTGCCAGCAGTTTAAATGCCGAAGGACTGTTTTTT. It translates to CASSLNAEGLFF.

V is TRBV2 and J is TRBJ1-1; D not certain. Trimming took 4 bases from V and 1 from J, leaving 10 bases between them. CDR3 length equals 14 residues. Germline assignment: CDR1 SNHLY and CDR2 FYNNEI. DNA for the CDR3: TGTGCCAGCAGTGTTGATAGGCAGAACACTGAAGCTTTCTTT. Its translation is CASSVDRQNTEAFF. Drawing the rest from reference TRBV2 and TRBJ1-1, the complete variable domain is EPEVTQTPSHQVTQMGQEVILRCVPISNHLYFYWYRQILGQKVEFLVSFYNNEISEKSEIFDDQFSVERPDGSNFTLKIRSTKLEDSAMYFCASSVDRQNTEAFFGQGTRLTVV.